This entry lists 10 T cell receptor beta chains sequenced from one sample in a study of radiotherapy plus CTLA-4 blockade in lung cancer. Measured with immunoSEQ multiplex PCR; TCRdb has only the in-frame clones, and not every one. The data contain some 67,000 clones, less than 85% of them singletons. Here the sequenced sample was peripheral blood, taken from a patient treated with radiotherapy plus ipilimumab. The receptors stem from a human donor with non-small cell lung cancer whose response to radiotherapy plus ipilimumab could not be evaluated. Some clones in this sample may be carry-over from other donors' samples.

The V gene is TRBV11-2, the J gene TRBJ2-3; 9 bases match TRBD2. Germline trimming cut 5 bases from V and 1 base from J; bases unmatched to any gene: 4. CDR1 SGHAT and CDR2 FQNNGV come from the germline V gene. This CDR3 is built from 15 residues. CDR3 coding DNA: TGTGCCAGCAGCCCCTGGACTAGCGGCACAGATACGCAGTATTTT. Translating it yields CASSPWTSGTDTQYF.

This clone has more than one count but fewer than ten. Other DNA sequences within the sample encode an identical CDR3. The chain employs TRBV28 and TRBJ1-5; D gene uncertain. CDR1 is MDHEN and CDR2 is SYDVKM in the germline V gene. The V end lost 3 bases, the J end lost 6 bases, and 3 bases lay between the germline ends. This CDR3 contains 11 residues. Written as DNA, the CDR3 is TGTGCCAGCAGTTTCAGTCAGCCCCAGCATTTT. Translating gives CASSFSQPQHF.

CDR3 coding DNA: TGTGCCAGCAGCCAAGACAATAGCAATCAGCCCCAGCATTTT. Translating it yields CASSQDNSNQPQHF. The chain has TRBV4-2 and TRBJ1-5; D unresolved. With 0 bases removed from V and 0 bases from J, the gap between germline ends came to 3 bases. Germline-derived CDR1 and CDR2 are LGHNA and YNFKEQ. This CDR3 is 14 amino acids long.

The rearrangement links TRBV29-1 to TRBJ1-1, with D possibly matching TRBD1 (5 bases). V dropped 6 bases and J dropped 5 bases, with 10 bases sitting between them. CDR1 and CDR2 (germline): SQVTM, ANQGSEA. This CDR3 has 11 residues. CDR3 residues: CSVLGQTEAFF. DNA for the CDR3: TGCAGCGTCCTGGGGCAGACTGAAGCTTTCTTT.

This chain links TRBV9 with TRBJ2-7; 10 nucleotides align to TRBD1. Per the germline V gene, CDR1 is SGDLS and CDR2 is YYNGEE. There are 15 residues in the CDR3. J lost 0 bases, V lost 5 bases, and 5 bases had no gene match. The DNA for the CDR3 is TGTGCCAGCAGTGCCGGACAGGGGGTCTCCTACGAGCAGTACTTC. Translated: CASSAGQGVSYEQYF.

The rearrangement links TRBV6-1 to TRBJ1-2; TRBD1 agrees at 8 bases. CDR3 length: 15 amino acids. V lost 5 bases, J lost 4 bases, and 9 bases stayed unmatched. Germline CDR1 is MNHNS and CDR2 is SASEGT. CDR3 bases: TGTGCCAGCAGTCATAATACCGGGACAGGCTATGGCTACACCTTC. Encoded protein: CASSHNTGTGYGYTF.

The chain joins TRBV19 to TRBJ1-5, with 8 bases aligning to TRBD1. The CDR3 spans 15 residues. Looked up from germline, CDR1 is LNHDA and CDR2 is SQIVND (reference sequence). J gave up 7 bases and V 3 bases, and 8 bases lay outside the gene matches. CDR3 in amino acids: CASSIRAGGVQPQHF. The CDR3 DNA reads as TGTGCCAGTAGTATCCGGGCAGGGGGCGTGCAGCCCCAGCATTTT.

The chain joins TRBV4-3 to TRBJ2-7; D not certain. CDR1 LGHNA and CDR2 YSLEER come from the germline V gene. The CDR3 length is 14 residues. Between the trimmed V and J ends, which lost 0 bases and 0 bases, there was a span of 6 bases. CDR3 loop: CASSQDRSSYEQYF. CDR3 DNA sequence: TGCGCCAGCAGCCAAGATCGGAGCTCCTACGAGCAGTACTTC.

This clone has only one observation. The rearrangement joins TRBV14 to TRBJ1-2, with D maybe TRBD1 (5 bases). Germline V gene sequence: CDR1 SGHDN, CDR2 FVKESK. The CDR3 is made up of 14 amino acids. V was clipped by 4 bases and J by 4 bases, with 13 bases between them. CDR3 coding DNA: TGTGCCAGCAGCCCCCAGCAGGGAGGCTATGGCTACACCTTC. It codes for CASSPQQGGYGYTF.

This chain connects TRBV6-6 to TRBJ2-2, with 13 bases that match TRBD2. The CDR3 sequence is 16 residues long. Germline V lookup: CDR1 MNHNY, CDR2 SVGAGI (reference sequence). V dropped 6 bases and J dropped 6; count of bases not matched to a gene: 7. The DNA of the CDR3 is TGTGCCAGCAGCCTAACTAGCGGGGGGGCCTCCGGGGAGCTGTTTTTT. It translates to CASSLTSGGASGELFF.